This TCR beta chain was captured by sequencing in a study of T cells in Graves' hyperthyroidism and ophthalmopathy. The ends lost 6 bases at V and 9 bases at J; junction bases unmatched: 7. The germline gives CDR1 MNHNS, CDR2 SASEGT. CDR3 size: 13 residues. Amplification targeted TCR beta CDR3 regions from RNA transcripts. The study used the HTBI primer set for a first-round RT-PCR of the TCR CDR3. TCRdb used MiXCR to reprocess the multiplex PCR reads, holding one entry per CDR3 protein. The sample carries 550,000 to 800,000 distinct CDR3 sequences, 16% recorded once. The source is a man aged 18 to 29 with Graves' hyperthyroidism. Source material: blood. The chain is built from TRBV6-1 and TRBJ2-3, with 9 bases fitting TRBD2. The CDR3: CASSSSGTLTQYF. The DNA of the CDR3 is TGTGCCAGCAGCTCTAGCGGGACGCTAACGCAGTATTTT.